This T cell receptor beta chain was identified in a study of multiple sclerosis patients with progressive multifocal leukoencephalopathy. Time point indicated: about 6 months of natalizumab therapy. T1 marks 6 months and T2 marks 12 months of natalizumab therapy. As for this clone: The antigen remains undetermined.

Study-level results: Before and during natalizumab, the clones expanded at PML already existed.

The table came from immunoSEQ multiplex PCR; TCRdb's copy has only in-frame clones and leaves some out. This table holds 29,000 or so clones, roughly 91% found once. Germline CDR1 is ENHRY and CDR2 is SYGVKD. CDR3 length equals 14 residues. Trimming removed 8 bases at V and 4 bases at J, with 15 bases between. The material sequenced was PBMCs, taken from a patient treated with natalizumab. The clonotype originates from a human donor with multiple sclerosis. The J gene is TRBJ2-1, the V gene TRBV10-3; D remains ambiguous. The CDR3 DNA is TGTGCCATCGTATTCTCCAACATATACAATGAGCAGTTCTTC. The encoded protein is CAIVFSNIYNEQFF.